This TCR beta chain comes out of a study of T cells in Graves' hyperthyroidism and ophthalmopathy. Whole-study results and caveats: Patients with ophthalmopathy were separated from those with stable hyperthyroidism by a 13 V-J model.

Graves' hyperthyroidism without ophthalmopathy progression within 18 months was termed stable. Clinical symptoms, serum thyroxine and TRAb, thyroid ultrasound and orbital computed tomography were used for the diagnoses. Amplified TCR beta CDR3 regions came from RNA transcripts. The HTBI primer set drove a first-round RT-PCR of the TCR CDR3. TCRdb itself ran the multiplex PCR reads through MiXCR, one entry per CDR3 protein. This sample yields about half a million distinct CDR3 sequences, of which around 21% are seen a single time; 26% belongs to the top ten. Germline loops: CDR1 DFQATT, CDR2 SNEGSKA (reference sequence). The V gene lost 3 bases and the J gene lost 7 bases, with 19 bases spanning the gap. The CDR3 contains 15 residues. This clonotype was observed at least ten times. Its antigen is unidentified.

The sequence was obtained from a man younger than 35 with Graves' hyperthyroidism. This chain connects TRBV20-1 to TRBJ1-5, with a possible D match to TRBD1 (5 bases). Sequenced: blood. CDR3 sequence (DNA): TGCAGTGCTAGTGGTAGGGCCCAGGGAGGCCAGCCCCAGCATTTT. It encodes CSASGRAQGGQPQHF.